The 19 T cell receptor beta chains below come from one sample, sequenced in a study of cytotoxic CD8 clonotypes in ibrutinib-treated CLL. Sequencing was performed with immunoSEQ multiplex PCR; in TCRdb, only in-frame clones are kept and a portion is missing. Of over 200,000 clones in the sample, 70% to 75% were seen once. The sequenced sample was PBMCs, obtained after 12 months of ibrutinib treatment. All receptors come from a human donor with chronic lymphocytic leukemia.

CDR3 sequence (DNA): TGTGCCAGCAGCGTGAAGGCAGGGGGCGGGACTGAAGCTTTCTTT. Translated, it gives CASSVKAGGGTEAFF. The chain employs TRBV9 and TRBJ1-1; 8 bases match TRBD1. This CDR3 is built from 15 residues. CDR1 and CDR2 (germline): SGDLS, YYNGEE. V dropped 2 bases and J dropped 5; count of bases not matched to a gene: 8.

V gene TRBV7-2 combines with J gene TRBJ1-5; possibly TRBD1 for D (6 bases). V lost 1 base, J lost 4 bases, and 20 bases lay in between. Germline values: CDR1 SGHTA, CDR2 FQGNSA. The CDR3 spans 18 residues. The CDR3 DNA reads TGTGCCAGCAGCTTAGAGGGCGGTGCCGGGGGGCGGAATCAGCCCCAGCATTTT. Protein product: CASSLEGGAGGRNQPQHF.

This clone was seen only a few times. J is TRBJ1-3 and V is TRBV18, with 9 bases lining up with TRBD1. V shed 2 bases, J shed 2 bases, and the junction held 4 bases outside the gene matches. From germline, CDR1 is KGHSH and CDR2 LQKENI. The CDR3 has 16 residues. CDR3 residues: CASSPTTGGTGNTIYF. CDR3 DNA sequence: TGTGCCAGCTCACCAACGACAGGGGGAACTGGAAACACCATATATTTT.

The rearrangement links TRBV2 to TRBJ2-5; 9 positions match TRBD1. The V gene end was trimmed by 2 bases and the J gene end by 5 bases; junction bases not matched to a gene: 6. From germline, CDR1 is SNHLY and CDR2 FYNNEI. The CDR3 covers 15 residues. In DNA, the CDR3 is TGTGCCAGCAGTGAACAGGGACAGGGAACCGAGACCCAGTACTTC. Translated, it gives CASSEQGQGTETQYF.

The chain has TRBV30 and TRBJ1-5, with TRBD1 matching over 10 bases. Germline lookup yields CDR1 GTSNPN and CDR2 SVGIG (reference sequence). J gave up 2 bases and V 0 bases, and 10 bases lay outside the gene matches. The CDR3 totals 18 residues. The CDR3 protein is CAWSVANRDRGRNQPQHF. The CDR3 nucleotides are TGTGCCTGGAGTGTCGCCAACCGGGACAGGGGCCGCAATCAGCCCCAGCATTTT.

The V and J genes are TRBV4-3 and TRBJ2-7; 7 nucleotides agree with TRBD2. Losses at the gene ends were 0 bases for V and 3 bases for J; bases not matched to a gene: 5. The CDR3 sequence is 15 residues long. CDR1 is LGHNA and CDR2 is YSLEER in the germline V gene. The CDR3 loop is CASSQEGGKFYEQYF. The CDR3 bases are TGCGCCAGCAGCCAAGAGGGGGGGAAATTCTACGAGCAGTACTTC.

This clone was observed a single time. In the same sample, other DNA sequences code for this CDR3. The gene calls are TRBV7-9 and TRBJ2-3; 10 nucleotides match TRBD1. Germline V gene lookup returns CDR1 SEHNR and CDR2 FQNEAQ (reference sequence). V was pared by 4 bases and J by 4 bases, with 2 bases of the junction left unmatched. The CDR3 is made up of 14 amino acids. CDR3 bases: TGTGCCAGCAGCTCAGGACAGGGGGCAGATACGCAGTATTTT. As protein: CASSSGQGADTQYF.

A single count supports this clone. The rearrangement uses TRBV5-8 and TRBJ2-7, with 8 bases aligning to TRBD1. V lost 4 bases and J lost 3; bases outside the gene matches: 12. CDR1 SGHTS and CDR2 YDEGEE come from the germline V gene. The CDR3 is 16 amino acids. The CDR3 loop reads CASSVVDRGRLYEQYF. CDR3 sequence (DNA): TGTGCCAGCAGCGTCGTCGACAGGGGCCGCCTCTACGAGCAGTACTTC.

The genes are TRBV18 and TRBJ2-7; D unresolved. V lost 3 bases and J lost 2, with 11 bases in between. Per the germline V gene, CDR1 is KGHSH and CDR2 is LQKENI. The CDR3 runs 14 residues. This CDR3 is CASSPWTGTYEQYF. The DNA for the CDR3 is TGTGCCAGCTCACCTTGGACGGGCACCTACGAGCAGTACTTC.

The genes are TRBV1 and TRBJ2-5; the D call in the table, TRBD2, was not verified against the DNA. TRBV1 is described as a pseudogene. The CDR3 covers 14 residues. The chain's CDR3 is CTSSQDIEGETQYF. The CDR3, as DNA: TGCACCAGCAGCCAAGATATCGAGGGAGAGACCCAGTACTTC.

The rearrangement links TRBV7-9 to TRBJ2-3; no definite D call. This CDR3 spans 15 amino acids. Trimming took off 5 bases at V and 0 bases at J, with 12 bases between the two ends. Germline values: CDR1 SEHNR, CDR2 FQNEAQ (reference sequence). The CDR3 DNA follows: TGTGCCAGCAGCCGAGTAGGCCCTAGCACAGATACGCAGTATTTT. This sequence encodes CASSRVGPSTDTQYF.

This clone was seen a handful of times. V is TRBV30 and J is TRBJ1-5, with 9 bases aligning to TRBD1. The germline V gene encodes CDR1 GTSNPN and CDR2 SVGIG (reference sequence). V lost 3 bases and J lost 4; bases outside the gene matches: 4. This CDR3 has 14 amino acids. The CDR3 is CAWSWGQGNQPQHF. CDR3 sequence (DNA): TGTGCCTGGAGCTGGGGACAGGGAAATCAGCCCCAGCATTTT.

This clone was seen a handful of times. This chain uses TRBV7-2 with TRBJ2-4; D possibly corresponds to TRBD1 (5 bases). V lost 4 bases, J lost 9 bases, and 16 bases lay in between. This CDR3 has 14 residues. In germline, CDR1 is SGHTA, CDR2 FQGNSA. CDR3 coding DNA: TGTGCCAGCAGCTCTAAGGCAGGGATGCTCATTCAGTACTTC. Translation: CASSSKAGMLIQYF. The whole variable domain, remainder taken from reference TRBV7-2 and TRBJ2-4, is GAGVSQSPSNKVTEKGKDVELRCDPISGHTALYWYRQSLGQGLEFLIYFQGNSAPDKSGLPSDRFSAERTGGSVSTLTIQRTQQEDSAVYLCASSSKAGMLIQYFGAGTRLSVL.

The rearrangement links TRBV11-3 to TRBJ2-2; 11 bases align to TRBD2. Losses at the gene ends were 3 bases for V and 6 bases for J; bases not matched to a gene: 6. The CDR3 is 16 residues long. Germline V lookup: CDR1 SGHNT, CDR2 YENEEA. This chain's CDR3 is CASSLGLAGGSGELFF. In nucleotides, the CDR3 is TGTGCCAGCAGCTTGGGGCTAGCGGGAGGCTCCGGGGAGCTGTTTTTT.

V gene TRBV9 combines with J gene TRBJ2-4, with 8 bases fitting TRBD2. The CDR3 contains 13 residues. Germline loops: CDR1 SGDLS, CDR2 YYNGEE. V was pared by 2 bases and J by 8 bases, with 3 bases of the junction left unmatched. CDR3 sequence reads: CASSVSGRDIQYF. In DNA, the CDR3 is TGTGCCAGCAGCGTGAGCGGGAGAGACATTCAGTACTTC.

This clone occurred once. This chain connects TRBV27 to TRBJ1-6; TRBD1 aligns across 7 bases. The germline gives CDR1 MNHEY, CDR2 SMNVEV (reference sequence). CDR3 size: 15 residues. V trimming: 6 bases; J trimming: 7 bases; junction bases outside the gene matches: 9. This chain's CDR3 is CASRAPMTGNSPLHF. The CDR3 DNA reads TGTGCCAGCAGAGCGCCAATGACAGGGAATTCACCCCTCCACTTT.

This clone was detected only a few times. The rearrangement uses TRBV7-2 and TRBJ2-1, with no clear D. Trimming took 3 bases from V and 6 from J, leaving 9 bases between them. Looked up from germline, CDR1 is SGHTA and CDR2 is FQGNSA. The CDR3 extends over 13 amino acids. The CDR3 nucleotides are TGTGCCAGCAGCTTGGGCCGGGTCAATGAGCAGTTCTTC. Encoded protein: CASSLGRVNEQFF.

This CDR3 reads CASSSQGRGTDTQYF. As DNA, the CDR3 is TGTGCCAGCAGCTCACAGGGGCGGGGGACAGATACGCAGTATTTT. This chain joins TRBV28 and TRBJ2-3; D is possibly TRBD1 or TRBD2 (7 bases each). Trimming pared 6 bases from V and 3 bases from J, leaving 16 bases between. CDR1 and CDR2 from the germline V gene are MDHEN and SYDVKM. The CDR3 is 15 residues long.

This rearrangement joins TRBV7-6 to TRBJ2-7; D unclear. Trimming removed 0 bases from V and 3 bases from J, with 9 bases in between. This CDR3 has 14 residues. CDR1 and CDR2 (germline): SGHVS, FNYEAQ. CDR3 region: CASSLAQRDYEQYF. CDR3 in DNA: TGTGCCAGCAGCTTAGCACAGCGTGACTACGAGCAGTACTTC.